This entry features one T cell receptor (beta chain) sequence. Its specific antigen is unknown. No base-level quality is on record; no much larger clone is a single base apart. CD4+ T cells from unexposed donors were collected before the COVID-19 pandemic (2011-2018). Naive and memory CD4+ T cells were separated from cryopreserved PBMCs by CD4 enrichment followed by EasySep naive CD4+ T cell enrichment. The leukapheresis product used for the unexposed donors was purchased from a commercial source. Ficoll-Paque PLUS gradient centrifugation was used to isolate PBMCs from either whole blood or leukapheresis product. PBMCs were either cryopreserved at -140 degrees C or used fresh in the expansion assay. The QIAamp Micro DNA Kit was used to extract genomic DNA from the CD4+ T cells. DNA from uncultured naive and memory CD4+ T cells underwent immunoSEQ TCR-beta sequencing at deep resolution. Concerning the study's data processing: During preprocessing, nonproductive sequences were discarded, as were any CDR3s that did not begin with C, did not end with F or W, or were shorter than 7 amino acids. Cultured and uncultured naive and memory CD4+ repertoires were searched for CDR3s previously identified as spike- and CEF-reactive. CDR3 homology was measured as pairwise Levenshtein distance, computed with the stringdist R package after trimming three terminal residues from each end. Here the immuneACCESS table is served through TCRdb, limited to in-frame sequences with V and J called. Missing clones are a known gap in these copies; in checked studies unresolved V genes cover under half, and the rest lacks a known reason. V and J calls and clone size are as listed in that table; D and trimming were resolved from the DNA. Recorded for this sample are roughly 63,000 clones; 94% of them occurred a single time. The leading ten clones occupy roughly 0.14% of the sample.

These data originate in a study of CD4 T cells in relation to SARS-CoV-2 and coronaviruses (dated by TCRdb to the early 2020s). For the wider study: Patient-derived lymphoblastoid cell lines were used to map the HLA restriction of shared crossreactive spike epitopes. Expansion assays from other donors in the study were sequenced with a different, Illumina-based TCR-beta assay. Samples from a few pre-COVID donors and the naive versus memory experiments were sequenced with the Adaptive Biotechnologies TCR-sequencing kit; other data were Illumina-based. Memory CD4+ T cell crossreactivity between SARS-CoV-2 and common cold coronavirus spike proteins was assessed at the TCR clonotype level in the study. Summary of the overall study and its limitations: Because the crossreactivity analysis focused on spike protein, crossreactivity against other viral proteins was not assessed. The study was constrained by small numbers of patients and of tested TCRs. Memory CD4+ clonotypes crossrecognizing SARS-CoV-2 and at least one common cold coronavirus spike were found in roughly three fifths of donors. Naive versus memory sequencing indicated the assay detects memory recall responses rather than primary responses primed during culture. Because no donor provided both pre-pandemic and post-infection samples, tracing the source of pre-existing responses was limited. Crossreactive clones showed significantly weaker SARS-CoV-2-driven expansion than monoreactive clones, consistent with antigenic imprinting.

V and J are truncated by 6 bases and 0 bases respectively, leaving an intervening sequence of 12 bases. The CDR3 measures 15 amino acids from cysteine to phenylalanine. The retained sequence is limited to the CDR3, 45 bases, with the frame set at the first base. CDR1 MDHEN and CDR2 SYDVKM were looked up in the germline V gene. The clonotype originates from a human donor in good health. Sample: naive CD4+ T cells from PBMCs. The cell subset or site label here, explained by the study, means: naive CD4+ T cells isolated by negative enrichment. This receptor chain uses TRBV28 and TRBJ2-1; the D segment is perhaps TRBD1 or TRBD2, each sharing 5 matched bases. At the DNA level, the sequence is TGTGCCAGCAGACCCGGGACGGTCTCCTACAATGAGCAGTTCTTC. Translated, this gives CASRPGTVSYNEQFF.